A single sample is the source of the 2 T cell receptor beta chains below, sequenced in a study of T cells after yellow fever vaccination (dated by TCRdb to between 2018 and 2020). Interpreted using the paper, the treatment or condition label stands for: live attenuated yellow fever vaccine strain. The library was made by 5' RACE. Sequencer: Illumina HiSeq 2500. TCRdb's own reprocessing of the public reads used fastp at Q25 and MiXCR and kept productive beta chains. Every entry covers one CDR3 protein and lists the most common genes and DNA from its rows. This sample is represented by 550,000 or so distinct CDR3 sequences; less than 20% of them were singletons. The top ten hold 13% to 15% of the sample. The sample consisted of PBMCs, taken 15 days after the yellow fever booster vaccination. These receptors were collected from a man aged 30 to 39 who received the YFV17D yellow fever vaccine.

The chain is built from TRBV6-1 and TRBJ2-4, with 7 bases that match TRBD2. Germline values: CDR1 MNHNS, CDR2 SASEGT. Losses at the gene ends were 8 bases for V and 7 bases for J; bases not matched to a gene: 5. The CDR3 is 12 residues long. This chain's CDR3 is CASAREWNIQYF. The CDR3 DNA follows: TGTGCCAGCGCGCGGGAGTGGAACATTCAGTACTTC.

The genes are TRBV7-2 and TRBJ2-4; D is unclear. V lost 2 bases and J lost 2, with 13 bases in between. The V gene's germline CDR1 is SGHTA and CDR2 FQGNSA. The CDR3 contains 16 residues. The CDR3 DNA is TGTGCCAGCAGCTTAAGCGCGGTCCAAACCAAAAACATTCAGTACTTC. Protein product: CASSLSAVQTKNIQYF.